This T cell receptor beta chain stems from a study of CD8 T cells in ankylosing spondylitis. This clonotype was counted ten times or more. Quantitative 5'-RACE with molecular barcodes was used to make the TCR beta libraries. From the 5' RACE reads, TCRdb called clonotypes with MiXCR, one entry per CDR3 protein. The sample includes around 230,000 distinct CDR3 sequences, 7.5% to 9.5% of them seen just once. Trimming cost V 6 bases and J 8 bases, with 13 bases left between them. The V gene's germline CDR1 is LNHDA and CDR2 SQIVND (reference sequence). The CDR3 is made up of 13 amino acids. The sequencing sample was made of blood, either unsorted or a sorted T cell fraction (not recorded which). The sequence derives from a female donor with ankylosing spondylitis or in good health (not recorded which). The chain uses TRBV19 and TRBJ2-2; D may be TRBD2 (6 bases). DNA of the CDR3: TGTGCCAGTAGCCCGGGAGTTTTGGGGGAGCTGTTTTTT. It yields the protein CASSPGVLGELFF. Full variable domain (missing parts from reference TRBV19 and TRBJ2-2): DGGITQSPKYLFRKEGQNVTLSCEQNLNHDAMYWYRQDPGQGLRLIYYSQIVNDFQKGDIAEGYSVSREKKESFPLTVTSAQKNPTAFYLCASSPGVLGELFFGEGSRLTVL.